The source of this T cell receptor beta chain is a study of blood T cell repertoires in COVID-19. This clone has only one observation. CDR1 SGHRS and CDR2 YFSETQ come from the germline V gene. This CDR3 comprises 15 residues. With V trimmed by 4 bases and J by 7 bases, 10 bases remained unmatched. Enrolled through a virtual design, the participants were between roughly 18 and 100 years of age and came from about two dozen US areas. Clones were sequenced by immunoSEQ multiplex PCR, and TCRdb holds only the in-frame ones, with some missing. The sample includes about 300,000 clones, 90% seen only once; the top ten take approximately 1.2%.

The TCR originated in a woman in her twenties or thirties who had recovered from COVID-19. Input material: PBMCs or T cells enriched from blood (not recorded which). This rearrangement joins TRBV5-1 to TRBJ2-1; TRBD2 agrees at 8 bases. The CDR3 bases are TGCGCCAGCAGCGGAGATAGCGGGAACAGGAATGAGCAGTTCTTC. As protein: CASSGDSGNRNEQFF. Full variable domain (remainder filled in from reference TRBV5-1 and TRBJ2-1): KAGVTQTPRYLIKTRGQQVTLSCSPISGHRSVSWYQQTPGQGLQFLFEYFSETQRNKGNFPGRFSGRQFSNSRSEMNVSTLELGDSALYLCASSGDSGNRNEQFFGPGTRLTVL.